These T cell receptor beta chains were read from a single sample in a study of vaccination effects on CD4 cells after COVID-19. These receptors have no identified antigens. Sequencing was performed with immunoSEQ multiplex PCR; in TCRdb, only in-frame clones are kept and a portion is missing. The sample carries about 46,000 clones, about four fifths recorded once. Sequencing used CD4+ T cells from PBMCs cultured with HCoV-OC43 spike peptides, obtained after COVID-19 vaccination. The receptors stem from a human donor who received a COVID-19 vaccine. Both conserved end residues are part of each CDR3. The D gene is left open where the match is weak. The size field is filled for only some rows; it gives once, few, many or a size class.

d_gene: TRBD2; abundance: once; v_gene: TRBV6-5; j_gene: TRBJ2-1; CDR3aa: CASSSRGTSGRNEQFF; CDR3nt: TGTGCCAGCAGTTCCCGCGGGACTAGCGGGAGGAATGAGCAGTTCTTC
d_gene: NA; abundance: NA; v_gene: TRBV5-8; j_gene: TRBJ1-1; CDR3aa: CASSPTRGAFF; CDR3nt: TGTGCCAGCAGCCCGACACGGGGGGCTTTCTTT
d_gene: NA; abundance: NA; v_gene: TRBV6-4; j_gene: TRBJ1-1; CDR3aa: CASSDFSWGTEAFF; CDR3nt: TGTGCCAGCAGTGACTTTTCATGGGGGACTGAAGCTTTCTTT
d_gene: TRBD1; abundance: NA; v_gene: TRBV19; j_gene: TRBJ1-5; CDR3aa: CASSDRGQGNQPQHF; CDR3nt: TGTGCCAGTAGTGACAGGGGGCAGGGCAATCAGCCCCAGCATTTT
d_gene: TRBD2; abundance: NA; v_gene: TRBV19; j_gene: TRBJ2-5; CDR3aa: CATGLAARKGETQYF; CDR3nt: TGTGCCACCGGACTAGCCGCACGAAAGGGGGAGACCCAGTACTTC
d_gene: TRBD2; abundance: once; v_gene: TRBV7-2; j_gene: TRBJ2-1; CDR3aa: CASSVTSGGAREQFF; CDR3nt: TGTGCCAGCAGCGTAACTAGCGGGGGGGCCCGTGAGCAGTTCTTC
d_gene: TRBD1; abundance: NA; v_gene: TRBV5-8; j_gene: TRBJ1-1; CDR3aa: CASRATGGTEAFF; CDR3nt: TGTGCCAGCAGGGCTACAGGGGGCACTGAAGCTTTCTTT
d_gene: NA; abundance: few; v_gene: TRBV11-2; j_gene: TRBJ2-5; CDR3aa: CASSLGRGTERETQYF; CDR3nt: TGTGCCAGCAGCTTAGGGCGCGGGACAGAGAGAGAGACCCAGTACTTC
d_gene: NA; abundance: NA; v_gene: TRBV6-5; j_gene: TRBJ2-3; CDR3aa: CASRDVVRDTQYF; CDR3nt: TGTGCCAGCAGGGATGTAGTGCGGGATACGCAGTATTTT
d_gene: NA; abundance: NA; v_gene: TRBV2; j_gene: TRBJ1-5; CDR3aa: CASSADGGGNQPQHF; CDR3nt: TGTGCCAGCAGTGCCGACGGGGGGGGAAATCAGCCCCAGCATTTT
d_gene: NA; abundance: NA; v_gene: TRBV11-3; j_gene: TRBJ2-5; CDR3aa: CASSLSAVHQETQYF; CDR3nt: TGTGCCAGCAGCTTAAGTGCGGTCCACCAAGAGACCCAGTACTTC
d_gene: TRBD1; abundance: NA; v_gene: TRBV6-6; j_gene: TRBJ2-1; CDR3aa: CASSYPGQGINEQFF; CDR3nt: TGTGCCAGCAGTTATCCCGGACAGGGGATCAATGAGCAGTTCTTC
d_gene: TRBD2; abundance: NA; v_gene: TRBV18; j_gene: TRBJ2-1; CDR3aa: CASSAPGTSGYNEQFF; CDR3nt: TGTGCCAGCTCCGCACCCGGGACTAGCGGCTACAATGAGCAGTTCTTC
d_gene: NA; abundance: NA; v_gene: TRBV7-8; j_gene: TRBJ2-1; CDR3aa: CASSLPGGSEQFF; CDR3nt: TGTGCCAGCAGCTTACCCGGCGGCAGTGAGCAGTTCTTC